This TCR beta chain was documented in a study of blood T cells in healthy people across ages. Around 9 milliliters of peripheral blood were drawn from each donor into EDTA-treated tubes. This clonotype was found many times. Using a J-beta primer mix together with a sample-barcoded 5' primer, a second PCR was run for roughly 7 to 12 cycles. MiXCR, applied by TCRdb to the 5' RACE reads, yields one record per CDR3 protein. The table includes about 1,800,000 distinct CDR3 sequences, roughly 28% detected once. V lost 2 bases and J lost 7, with 15 bases in between. The CDR3 runs to 14 residues. Germline V CDR1 and CDR2: DFQATT, SNEGSKA (reference sequence).

The V call is TRBV20-1, the J call TRBJ2-4; weak D call: TRBD1 (6 bases). The source is a woman in her twenties or thirties in good health. The sequenced sample consisted of blood. The CDR3 is CSARRSQGENIQYF. The CDR3 coding sequence is TGCAGTGCTAGACGGTCACAGGGTGAGAACATTCAGTACTTC.